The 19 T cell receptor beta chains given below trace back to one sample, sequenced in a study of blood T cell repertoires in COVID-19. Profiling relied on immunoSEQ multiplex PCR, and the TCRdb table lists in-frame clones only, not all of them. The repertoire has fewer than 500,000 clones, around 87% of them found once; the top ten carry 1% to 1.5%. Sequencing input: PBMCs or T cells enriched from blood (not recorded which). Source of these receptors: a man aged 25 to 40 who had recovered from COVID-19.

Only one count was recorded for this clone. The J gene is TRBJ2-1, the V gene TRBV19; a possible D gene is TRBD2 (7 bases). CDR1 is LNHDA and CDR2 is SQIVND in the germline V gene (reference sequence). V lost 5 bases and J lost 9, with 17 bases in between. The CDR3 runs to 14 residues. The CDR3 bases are TGTGCCAGTAGTTGGACAGCGGGGCCTGCTGAGCAGTTCTTC. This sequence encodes CASSWTAGPAEQFF.

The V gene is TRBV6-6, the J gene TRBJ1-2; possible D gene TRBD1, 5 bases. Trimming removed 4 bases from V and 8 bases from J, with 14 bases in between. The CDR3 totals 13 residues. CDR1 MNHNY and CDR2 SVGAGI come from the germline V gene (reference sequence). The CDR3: CASSSTSGLGYTF. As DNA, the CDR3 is TGTGCCAGCAGTTCTACCTCAGGGCTGGGCTACACCTTC.

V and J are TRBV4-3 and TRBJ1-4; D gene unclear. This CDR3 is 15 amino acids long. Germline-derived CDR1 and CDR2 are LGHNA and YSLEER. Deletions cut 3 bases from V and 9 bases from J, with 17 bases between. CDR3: CASSHPGVGAKKLFF. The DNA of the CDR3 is TGCGCCAGCAGCCACCCCGGGGTTGGAGCTAAAAAACTGTTTTTT.

The CDR3 region has the DNA TGTGCCAGCAGCTGGGGACTAGCGGGGGGAAGGCAAGAGACCCAGTACTTC. It specifies CASSWGLAGGRQETQYF. The chain employs TRBV5-5 and TRBJ2-5; 15 nucleotides line up with TRBD2. The CDR3 covers 17 residues. J was trimmed by 2 bases and V by 3 bases; bases with no gene match: 5. CDR1 and CDR2 (germline): SGHKS, YYEKEE (reference sequence).

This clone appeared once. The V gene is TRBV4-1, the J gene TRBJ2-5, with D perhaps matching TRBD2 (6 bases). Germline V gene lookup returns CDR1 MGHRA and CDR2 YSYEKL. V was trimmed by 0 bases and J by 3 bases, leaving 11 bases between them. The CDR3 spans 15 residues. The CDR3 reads CASSQEGAGEETQYF. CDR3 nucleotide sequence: TGCGCCAGCAGCCAAGAGGGAGCGGGTGAAGAGACCCAGTACTTC.

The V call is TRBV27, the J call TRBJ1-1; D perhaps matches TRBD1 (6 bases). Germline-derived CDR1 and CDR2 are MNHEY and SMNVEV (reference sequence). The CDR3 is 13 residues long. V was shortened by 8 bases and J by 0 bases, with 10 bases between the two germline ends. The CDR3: CASRQEMNTEAFF. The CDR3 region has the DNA TGTGCCAGCCGACAGGAGATGAACACTGAAGCTTTCTTT.

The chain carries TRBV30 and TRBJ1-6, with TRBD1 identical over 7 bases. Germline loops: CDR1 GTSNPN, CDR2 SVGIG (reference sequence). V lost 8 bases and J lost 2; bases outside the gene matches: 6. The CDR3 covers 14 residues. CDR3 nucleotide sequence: TGTGCCCACGAGGGGACAGCCTATAATTCACCCCTCCACTTT. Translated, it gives CAHEGTAYNSPLHF.

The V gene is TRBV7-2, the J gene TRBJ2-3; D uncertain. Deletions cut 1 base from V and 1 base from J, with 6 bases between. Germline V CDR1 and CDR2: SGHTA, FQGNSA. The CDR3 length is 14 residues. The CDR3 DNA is TGTGCCAGCAGCTTAGTGGCAGGCACAGATACGCAGTATTTT. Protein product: CASSLVAGTDTQYF. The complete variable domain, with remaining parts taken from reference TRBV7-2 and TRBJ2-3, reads GAGVSQSPSNKVTEKGKDVELRCDPISGHTALYWYRQSLGQGLEFLIYFQGNSAPDKSGLPSDRFSAERTGGSVSTLTIQRTQQEDSAVYLCASSLVAGTDTQYFGPGTRLTVL.

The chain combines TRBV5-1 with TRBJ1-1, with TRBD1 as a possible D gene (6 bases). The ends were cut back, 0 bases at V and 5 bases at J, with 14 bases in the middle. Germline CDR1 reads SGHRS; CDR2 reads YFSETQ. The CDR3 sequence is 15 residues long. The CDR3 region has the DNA TGCGCCAGCAGCTTGGTCACAGGGCTTGGGACTGAAGCTTTCTTT. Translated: CASSLVTGLGTEAFF.

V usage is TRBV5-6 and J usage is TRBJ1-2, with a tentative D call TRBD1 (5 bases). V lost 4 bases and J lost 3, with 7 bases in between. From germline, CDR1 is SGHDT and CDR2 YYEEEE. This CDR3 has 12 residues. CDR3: CASSPGDYGYTF. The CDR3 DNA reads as TGTGCCAGCAGCCCGGGGGACTATGGCTACACCTTC.

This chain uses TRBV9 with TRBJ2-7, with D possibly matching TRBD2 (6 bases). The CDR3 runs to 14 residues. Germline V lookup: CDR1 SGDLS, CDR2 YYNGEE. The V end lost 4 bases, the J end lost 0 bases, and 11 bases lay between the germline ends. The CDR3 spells CASSSSGSSYEQYF. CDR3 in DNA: TGTGCCAGCAGCTCCTCCGGGAGCTCCTACGAGCAGTACTTC.

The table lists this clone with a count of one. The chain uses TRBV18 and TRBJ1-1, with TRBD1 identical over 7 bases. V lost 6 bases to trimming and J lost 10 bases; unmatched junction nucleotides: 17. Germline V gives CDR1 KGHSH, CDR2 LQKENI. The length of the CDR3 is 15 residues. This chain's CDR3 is CASSPGGDGYGGAFF. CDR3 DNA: TGTGCCAGCTCCCCAGGGGGGGATGGTTACGGGGGAGCTTTCTTT.

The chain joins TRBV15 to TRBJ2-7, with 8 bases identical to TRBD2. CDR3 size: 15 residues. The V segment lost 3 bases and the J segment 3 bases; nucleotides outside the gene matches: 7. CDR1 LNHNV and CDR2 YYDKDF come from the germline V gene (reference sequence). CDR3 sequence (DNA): TGTGCCACCAGCAGGTCAAGCGGGGGCCTCTACGAGCAGTACTTC. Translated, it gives CATSRSSGGLYEQYF.

The CDR3 DNA sequence: TGTGCCAGCAGTGACAGGGGACGAATTATCGAGAGCTCCTACAATGAGCAGTTCTTC. Amino acids: CASSDRGRIIESSYNEQFF. The chain is built from TRBV7-8 and TRBJ2-1, with TRBD1 matching 8 bases. J lost 0 bases, V lost 6 bases, and 16 bases had no gene match. CDR3 size: 19 residues. CDR1 and CDR2 (germline): SGHVS, FQNEAQ. The variable domain in full, completed from reference TRBV7-8 and TRBJ2-1, reads GAGVSQSPRYKVAKRGQDVALRCDPISGHVSLFWYQQALGQGPEFLTYFQNEAQLDKSGLPSDRFFAERPEGSVSTLKIQRTQQEDSAVYLCASSDRGRIIESSYNEQFFGPGTRLTVL.

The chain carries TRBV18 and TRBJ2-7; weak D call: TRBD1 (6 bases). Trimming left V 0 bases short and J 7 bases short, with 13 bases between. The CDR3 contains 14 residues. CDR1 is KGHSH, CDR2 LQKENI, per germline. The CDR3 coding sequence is TGTGCCAGCTCACCACCCGCAGGGGCTGGGGAGCAGTACTTC. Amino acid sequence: CASSPPAGAGEQYF.

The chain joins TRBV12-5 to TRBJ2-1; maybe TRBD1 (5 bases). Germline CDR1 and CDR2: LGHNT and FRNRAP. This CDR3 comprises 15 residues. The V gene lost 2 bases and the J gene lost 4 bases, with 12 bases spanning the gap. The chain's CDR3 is CASGLRGSGYNEQFF. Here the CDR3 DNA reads TGTGCTAGTGGTTTGAGGGGCTCAGGATACAATGAGCAGTTCTTC.

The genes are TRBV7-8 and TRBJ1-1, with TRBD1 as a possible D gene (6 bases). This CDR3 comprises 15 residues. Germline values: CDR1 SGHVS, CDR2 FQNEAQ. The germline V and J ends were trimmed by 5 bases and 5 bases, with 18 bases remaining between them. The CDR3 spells CASSRGGQRRTEAFF. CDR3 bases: TGTGCCAGCAGCAGGGGGGGACAACGGAGGACTGAAGCTTTCTTT.

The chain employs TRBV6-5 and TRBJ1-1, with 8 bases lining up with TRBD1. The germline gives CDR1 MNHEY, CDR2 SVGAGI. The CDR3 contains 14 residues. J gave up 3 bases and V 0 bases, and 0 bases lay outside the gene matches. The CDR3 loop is CASSYSQGDTEAFF. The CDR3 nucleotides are TGTGCCAGCAGTTACTCACAGGGGGACACTGAAGCTTTCTTT.

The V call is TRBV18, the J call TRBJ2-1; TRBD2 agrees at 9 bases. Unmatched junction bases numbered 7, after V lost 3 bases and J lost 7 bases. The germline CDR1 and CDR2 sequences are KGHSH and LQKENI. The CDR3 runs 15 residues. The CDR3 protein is CASSPPEAGGNEQFF. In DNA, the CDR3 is TGTGCCAGCTCACCTCCAGAAGCGGGGGGAAATGAGCAGTTCTTC.